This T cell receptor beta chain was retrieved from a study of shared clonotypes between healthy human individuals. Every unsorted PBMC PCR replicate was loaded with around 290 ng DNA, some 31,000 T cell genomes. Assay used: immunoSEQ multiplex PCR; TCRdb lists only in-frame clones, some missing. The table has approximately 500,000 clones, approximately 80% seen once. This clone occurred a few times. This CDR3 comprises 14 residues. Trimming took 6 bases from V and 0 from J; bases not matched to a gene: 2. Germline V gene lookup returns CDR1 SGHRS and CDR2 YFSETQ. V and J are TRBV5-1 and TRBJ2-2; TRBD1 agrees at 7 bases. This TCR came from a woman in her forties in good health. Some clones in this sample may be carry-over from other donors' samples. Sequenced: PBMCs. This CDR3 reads CASKTGTNTGELFF. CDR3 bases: TGCGCCAGCAAGACAGGGACGAACACCGGGGAGCTGTTTTTT.